Below, 7 T cell receptor beta chains from the same sample are listed, as sequenced in a study of blood T cell repertoires in COVID-19. Sequencing was performed with immunoSEQ multiplex PCR; in TCRdb, only in-frame clones are kept and a portion is missing. The data contain about 220,000 clones, roughly four fifths of them singletons. The sequencing input was PBMCs or T cells enriched from blood (not recorded which). These receptors were taken from a woman in her forties with acute COVID-19.

J is TRBJ2-6 and V is TRBV19, with a weak D call TRBD2 (5 bases). The CDR3 loop spans 16 amino acids. Looked up from germline, CDR1 is LNHDA and CDR2 is SQIVND (reference sequence). The ends were cut back, 10 bases at V and 0 bases at J, with 16 bases in the middle. CDR3 loop: CATMRGLSSGANVLTF. For the CDR3, the DNA is TGTGCCACCATGAGAGGGCTCAGCTCTGGGGCCAACGTCCTGACTTTC.

The chain uses TRBV30 and TRBJ2-1; 8 bases fit TRBD1. The CDR3 is 17 residues long. Germline CDR1 GTSNPN, CDR2 SVGIG (reference sequence). V lost 4 bases and J lost 4; bases outside the gene matches: 15. The CDR3 protein is CAWNRWSDREDYNEQFF. CDR3 coding DNA: TGTGCCTGGAATAGGTGGTCGGACAGGGAGGATTACAATGAGCAGTTCTTC.

This clone was observed a few times. The chain has TRBV19 and TRBJ1-2; TRBD1 matches 8 bases. Germline assignment: CDR1 LNHDA and CDR2 SQIVND (reference sequence). Unmatched junction bases numbered 1, after V lost 7 bases and J lost 3 bases. The CDR3 covers 12 residues. The CDR3 nucleotides read TGTGCCAGTACACAGGGGGACTATGGCTACACCTTC. Amino acids: CASTQGDYGYTF.

The rearrangement joins TRBV19 to TRBJ2-7; 8 nucleotides match TRBD1. The CDR3 has 13 amino acids. With 3 bases clipped from V and 6 bases from J, the junction kept 4 bases outside the gene matches. The germline CDR1 and CDR2 sequences are LNHDA and SQIVND (reference sequence). The CDR3 bases are TGTGCCAGTAGTATCGGCAGGGGGCCCGAGCAGTACTTC. The encoded protein is CASSIGRGPEQYF. Full variable domain (outside the CDR3, taken from reference TRBV19 and TRBJ2-7): DGGITQSPKYLFRKEGQNVTLSCEQNLNHDAMYWYRQDPGQGLRLIYYSQIVNDFQKGDIAEGYSVSREKKESFPLTVTSAQKNPTAFYLCASSIGRGPEQYFGPGTRLTVT.

This chain links TRBV5-6 with TRBJ2-3; TRBD2 might be the D (6 bases). This CDR3 region has 16 residues. Germline V lookup: CDR1 SGHDT, CDR2 YYEEEE. V was pared by 4 bases and J by 5 bases, with 20 bases between. The CDR3 protein is CASSASTSFRGDTQYF. In DNA form, the CDR3 reads TGTGCCAGCAGCGCCTCTACTAGCTTTAGAGGAGATACGCAGTATTTT.

The chain uses TRBV14 and TRBJ2-7; 11 bases match TRBD2. V was pared by 0 bases and J by 1 base, with 11 bases of the junction left unmatched. Germline assignment: CDR1 SGHDN and CDR2 FVKESK. The CDR3 is 19 amino acids. The CDR3 loop is CASSQDRTRTSGRSYEQYF. DNA for the CDR3: TGTGCCAGCAGCCAAGATAGAACCCGGACTAGCGGGCGGTCCTACGAGCAGTACTTC.

This sequence joins TRBV24-1 and TRBJ1-1; perhaps TRBD1 as D (6 bases). This CDR3 region has 17 residues. Between the trimmed V and J ends, which lost 11 bases and 1 base, there was a span of 25 bases. Germline-derived CDR1 and CDR2 are KGHDR and SFDVKD. The CDR3 bases are TGTGCCAACTTTATTGAGTCTGGGGGGGACACGAACACTGAAGCTTTCTTT. Translated, it gives CANFIESGGDTNTEAFF.